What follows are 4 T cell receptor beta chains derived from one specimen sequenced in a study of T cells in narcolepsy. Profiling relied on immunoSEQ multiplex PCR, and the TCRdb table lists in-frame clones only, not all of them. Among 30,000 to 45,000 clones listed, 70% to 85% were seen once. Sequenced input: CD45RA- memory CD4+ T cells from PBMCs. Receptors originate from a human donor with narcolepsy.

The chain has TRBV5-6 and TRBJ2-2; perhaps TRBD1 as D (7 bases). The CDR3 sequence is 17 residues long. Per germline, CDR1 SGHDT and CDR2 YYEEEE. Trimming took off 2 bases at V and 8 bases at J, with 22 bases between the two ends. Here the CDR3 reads CASSFGFSTGTAGELFF. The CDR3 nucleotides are TGTGCCAGCAGCTTTGGGTTTTCGACAGGGACTGCTGGGGAGCTGTTTTTT.

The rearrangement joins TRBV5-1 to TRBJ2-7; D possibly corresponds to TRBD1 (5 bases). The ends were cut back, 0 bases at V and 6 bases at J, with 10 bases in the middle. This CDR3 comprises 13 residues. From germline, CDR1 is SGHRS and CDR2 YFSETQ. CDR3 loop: CASSLGTTGEQYF. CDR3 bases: TGCGCCAGCAGCTTGGGGACAACAGGCGAGCAGTACTTC.

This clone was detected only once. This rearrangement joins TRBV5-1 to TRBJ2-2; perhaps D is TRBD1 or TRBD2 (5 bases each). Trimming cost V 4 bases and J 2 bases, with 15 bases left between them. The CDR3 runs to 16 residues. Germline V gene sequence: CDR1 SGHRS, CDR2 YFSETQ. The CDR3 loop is CASSPRMGVNTGELFF. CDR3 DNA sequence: TGCGCCAGCAGCCCTCGAATGGGGGTCAACACCGGGGAGCTGTTTTTT. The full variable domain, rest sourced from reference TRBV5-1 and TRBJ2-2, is KAGVTQTPRYLIKTRGQQVTLSCSPISGHRSVSWYQQTPGQGLQFLFEYFSETQRNKGNFPGRFSGRQFSNSRSEMNVSTLELGDSALYLCASSPRMGVNTGELFFGEGSRLTVL.

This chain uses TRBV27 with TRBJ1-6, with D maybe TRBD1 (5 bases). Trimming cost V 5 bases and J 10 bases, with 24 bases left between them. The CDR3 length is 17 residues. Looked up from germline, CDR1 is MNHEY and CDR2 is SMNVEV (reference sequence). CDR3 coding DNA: TGTGCCAGCAGTAGAAACTTGGACAACTCCCTAGGATCACCCCTCCACTTT. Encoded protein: CASSRNLDNSLGSPLHF.